These T cell receptor beta chains were read from a single sample in a study of blood T cell repertoires in COVID-19. Measured with immunoSEQ multiplex PCR; TCRdb has only the in-frame clones, and not every one. Of some 50,000 clones in the sample, roughly four fifths were seen once. The sequenced material came from peripheral blood. These receptors all come from a woman of 80 years or more with acute or convalescent COVID-19. CDR3s include the opening cysteine and the closing phenylalanine or tryptophan. The D gene is left open where the match is weak. Expanded clones get a size class; other rows say once, few or many, or leave the size out.

V	D	size	J	CDR3	DNA
TRBV29-1	-	-	TRBJ1-2	CSVGGGQVGYTF	TGCAGCGTTGGGGGGGGCCAAGTAGGCTACACCTTC
TRBV19	TRBD1	-	TRBJ1-4	CASSTTHRGSNEKLFF	TGTGCCAGTAGTACAACTCACAGGGGTTCTAATGAAAAACTGTTTTTT
TRBV7-9	-	-	TRBJ2-2	CASIDNRRGLLTGELFF	TGTGCCAGCATTGACAATAGGAGGGGGCTACTCACCGGGGAGCTGTTTTTT
TRBV11-2	TRBD1	-	TRBJ1-1	CASSSSDRLTEAFF	TGTGCCAGCAGCTCCTCGGACAGGCTCACTGAAGCTTTCTTT
TRBV6-5	TRBD1	-	TRBJ1-5	CASSRTGGRQPQHF	TGTGCCAGCAGTCGGACAGGGGGCCGTCAGCCCCAGCATTTT
TRBV5-4	TRBD2	-	TRBJ2-7	CASSPGGFSYEQYF	TGTGCCAGCAGCCCGGGGGGGTTTTCCTACGAGCAGTACTTC
TRBV6-7	-	-	TRBJ1-3	CASSCGAGRRNTIYF	TGTGCCAGCAGTTGCGGGGCTGGGAGGAGAAACACCATATATTTT
TRBV28	TRBD1	-	TRBJ2-4	CASSIGGGQGNIQYF	TGTGCCAGCAGCATCGGCGGGGGACAGGGAAACATTCAGTACTTC
TRBV2	-	-	TRBJ2-7	CASSEIGTNSYEQYF	TGTGCCAGCAGTGAAATTGGCACAAACTCCTACGAGCAGTACTTC
TRBV24-1	-	-	TRBJ2-1	CATSDPGRHEQFF	TGTGCCACCAGTGACCCAGGGAGGCATGAGCAGTTCTTC
TRBV24-1	-	-	TRBJ1-2	CATSDLAGVYGYTF	TGTGCCACCAGTGATTTAGCAGGGGTCTATGGCTACACCTTC
TRBV6-6	-	-	TRBJ2-6	CASSYVASGANVLTF	TGTGCCAGCAGTTACGTGGCTTCTGGGGCCAACGTCCTGACTTTC
TRBV7-2	TRBD2	-	TRBJ2-3	CASSLIRAGGGDTQYF	TGTGCCAGCAGCTTAATACGAGCGGGGGGGGGCGATACGCAGTATTTT
TRBV7-8	-	-	TRBJ2-3	CASSSRTASTDTQYF	TGTGCCAGCAGCTCGAGGACAGCTAGCACAGATACGCAGTATTTT
TRBV28	-	-	TRBJ1-5	CASSLLSGVNQPQHF	TGTGCCAGCAGTTTATTGTCAGGGGTCAATCAGCCCCAGCATTTT
TRBV5-4	TRBD1	-	TRBJ1-2	CASSDTGDRGYTF	TGTGCCAGCAGTGATACAGGGGACAGGGGCTACACCTTC
TRBV6-1	-	-	TRBJ1-1	CASSADSLSEAFF	TGTGCCAGCAGTGCGGACAGCTTGTCTGAAGCTTTCTTT
TRBV25-1	TRBD1	-	TRBJ1-3	CASSEPGQERIAGNTIYF	TGTGCCAGCAGTGAACCGGGACAGGAGAGGATAGCTGGAAACACCATATATTTT
TRBV19	TRBD1	once	TRBJ1-5	CASSIRDRQNQPQHF	TGTGCCAGTAGTATCCGGGACAGGCAAAATCAGCCCCAGCATTTT
TRBV6-5	TRBD1	once	TRBJ1-5	CASNTPGQGGQPQHF	TGTGCCAGCAATACACCGGGACAGGGGGGTCAGCCCCAGCATTTT
TRBV30	-	-	TRBJ2-3	CAWSERSGFTDTQYF	TGTGCCTGGAGTGAAAGATCAGGTTTCACAGATACGCAGTATTTT